The next 7 T cell receptor beta chains were all read from a single sample in a study of early T cells in non-severe SARS-CoV-2 infection. Via MiXCR, TCRdb re-called the 5' RACE reads, giving one row per CDR3 protein. This table holds under 90,000 distinct CDR3 sequences, about 15% found once. Sequencing was done on a sample of whole blood. These receptors originate from an adult who was a healthcare worker with PCR-confirmed SARS-CoV-2 infection or an uninfected control (not recorded which).

The chain is built from TRBV5-4 and TRBJ2-4; the match to TRBD1 covers 7 bases. The trim removed 2 bases at V and 7 bases at J, leaving 3 bases unmatched. CDR1 and CDR2 from the germline V gene are SGHNT and YYREEE (reference sequence). This CDR3 has 13 amino acids. The CDR3 nucleotides are TGTGCCAGCAGCTTTACAGGGGAGAACATTCAGTACTTC. As protein: CASSFTGENIQYF.

This clonotype occurred a few times. This rearrangement joins TRBV20-1 to TRBJ1-1, with 7 nucleotides matching TRBD1. The CDR3 contains 12 residues. J lost 6 bases, V lost 5 bases, and 6 bases had no gene match. Germline V gene data show CDR1 as DFQATT and CDR2 as SNEGSKA (reference sequence). CDR3 protein: CSAHTGAPEAFF. For the CDR3, the DNA is TGCAGTGCTCATACAGGGGCGCCTGAAGCTTTCTTT.

This clonotype came up a few times. The chain couples TRBV20-1 to TRBJ2-5; D might be TRBD1 or TRBD2, each matching 6 bases. Looked up from germline, CDR1 is DFQATT and CDR2 is SNEGSKA (reference sequence). The CDR3 spans 12 residues. The CDR3 nucleotides read TGCAGCGGGGGACATCGGGAAGAGACCCAGTACTTC. Protein sequence: CSGGHREETQYF.

In its sample, this clonotype was seen a few times. The chain has TRBV29-1 and TRBJ1-3; D is undetermined. The CDR3 consists of 13 residues. The germline V gene has CDR1 SQVTM and CDR2 ANQGSEA. V lost 3 bases to trimming and J lost 1 base, with 7 bases between them. This chain's CDR3 is CSVDSGSGNTIYF. The CDR3 DNA follows: TGCAGCGTTGATTCTGGATCTGGAAACACCATATATTTT.

This clonotype was seen a handful of times. This rearrangement joins TRBV20-1 to TRBJ1-2, with 9 bases fitting TRBD1. Germline V gene data show CDR1 as DFQATT and CDR2 as SNEGSKA (reference sequence). CDR3 size: 15 residues. V dropped 0 bases and J dropped 3; count of bases not matched to a gene: 5. CDR3 residues: CSARDGTGQYYGYTF. Written as DNA, the CDR3 is TGCAGTGCTAGAGATGGGACAGGGCAATACTATGGCTACACCTTC.

This clonotype was seen many times. As DNA, the CDR3 is TGTGCCAGTCGGACTTCCCTTAGCACAGATACGCAGTATTTT. Translated, it gives CASRTSLSTDTQYF. V and J are TRBV5-5 and TRBJ2-3; D might be TRBD2 (5 bases). The germline V gene has CDR1 SGHKS and CDR2 YYEKEE (reference sequence). The CDR3 contains 14 residues. V was shortened by 8 bases and J by 0 bases, with 13 bases between the two germline ends. Together with reference TRBV5-5 and TRBJ2-3, the CDR3 gives the full variable domain: DAGVTQSPTHLIKTRGQQVTLRCSPISGHKSVSWYQQVLGQGPQFIFQYYEKEERGRGNFPDRFSARQFPNYSSELNVNALLLGDSALYLCASRTSLSTDTQYFGPGTRLTVL.

This clonotype was seen a few times. This chain uses TRBV18 with TRBJ1-3; 9 nucleotides agree with TRBD1. After removal of 3 bases from V and 4 bases from J, the junction contained 4 bases not matched to a gene. The germline gives CDR1 KGHSH, CDR2 LQKENI. The CDR3 contains 15 residues. The DNA of the CDR3 is TGTGCCAGCTCACCGCCCGGGACAGGGGGAAACACCATATATTTT. Its translation: CASSPPGTGGNTIYF.